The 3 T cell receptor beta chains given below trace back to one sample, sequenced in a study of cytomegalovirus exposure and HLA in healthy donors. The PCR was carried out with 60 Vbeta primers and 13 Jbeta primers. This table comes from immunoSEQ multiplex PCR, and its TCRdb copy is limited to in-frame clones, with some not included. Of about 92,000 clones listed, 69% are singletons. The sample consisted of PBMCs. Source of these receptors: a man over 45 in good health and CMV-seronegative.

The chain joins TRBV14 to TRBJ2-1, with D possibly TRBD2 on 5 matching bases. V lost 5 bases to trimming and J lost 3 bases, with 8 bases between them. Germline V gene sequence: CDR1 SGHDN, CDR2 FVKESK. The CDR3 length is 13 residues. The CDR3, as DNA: TGTGCCAGCAGCGCTAGCTTCTACAATGAGCAGTTCTTC. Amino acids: CASSASFYNEQFF.

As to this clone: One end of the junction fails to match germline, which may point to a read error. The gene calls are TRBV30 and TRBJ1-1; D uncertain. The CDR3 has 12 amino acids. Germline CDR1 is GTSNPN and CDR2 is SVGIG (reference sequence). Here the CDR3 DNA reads TGTGCCCGGAGTCGGTTCGACACTGAAGCTTTCTTT. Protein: CARSRFDTEAFF. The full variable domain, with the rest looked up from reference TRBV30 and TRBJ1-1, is SQTIHQWPATLVQPVGSPLSLECTVEGTSNPNLYWYRQAAGRGLQLLFYSVGIGQISSEVPQNLSASRPQDRQFILSSKKLLLSDSGFYLCARSRFDTEAFFGQGTRLTVV.

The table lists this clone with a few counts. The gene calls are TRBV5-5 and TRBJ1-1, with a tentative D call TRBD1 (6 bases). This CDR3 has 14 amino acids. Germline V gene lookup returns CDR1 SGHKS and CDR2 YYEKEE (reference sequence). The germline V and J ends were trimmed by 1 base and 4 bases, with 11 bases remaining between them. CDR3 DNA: TGTGCCAGCAGCTTGACAGGGATTGGCACTGAAGCTTTCTTT. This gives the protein CASSLTGIGTEAFF.